One and the same sample provided the 22 T cell receptor beta chains below, sequenced in a study of cytomegalovirus exposure and HLA in healthy donors. PCR used 60 Vbeta primers and 13 Jbeta primers. Measured with immunoSEQ multiplex PCR; TCRdb has only the in-frame clones, and not every one. Here the sample spans around 150,000 clones, approximately 67% being singletons. Sequences were obtained from PBMCs. The receptor source for this set is a woman aged 18-30 years in good health and CMV-seropositive.

V gene TRBV30 combines with J gene TRBJ1-4; D gene ambiguous. Germline V gives CDR1 GTSNPN, CDR2 SVGIG (reference sequence). CDR3 length: 14 amino acids. Trimming stripped 1 base from V and 7 bases from J, with 13 bases between. CDR3 region: CAWSAKARGEKLFF. The DNA for the CDR3 is TGTGCCTGGAGTGCCAAGGCCCGCGGTGAAAAACTGTTTTTT. The full variable domain, in which reference TRBV30 and TRBJ1-4 provide the parts outside the CDR3, is SQTIHQWPATLVQPVGSPLSLECTVEGTSNPNLYWYRQAAGRGLQLLFYSVGIGQISSEVPQNLSASRPQDRQFILSSKKLLLSDSGFYLCAWSAKARGEKLFFGSGTQLSVL.

The chain uses TRBV2 and TRBJ1-5, with D tentatively TRBD1 (6 bases). The CDR3 runs to 15 residues. Germline CDR1 SNHLY, CDR2 FYNNEI. Trimming pared 4 bases from V and 4 bases from J, leaving 14 bases between. In nucleotides, the CDR3 is TGTGCCAGCAGTGTTAACAGGGTGAGGAATCAGCCCCAGCATTTT. Translation: CASSVNRVRNQPQHF.

The gene calls are TRBV2 and TRBJ1-1, with D hard to call. The CDR3 sequence is 14 residues long. V lost 2 bases, J lost 1 base, and 8 bases lay in between. CDR1 and CDR2 from the germline V gene are SNHLY and FYNNEI. CDR3 loop: CASSELQTNTEAFF. The CDR3 nucleotides read TGTGCCAGCAGTGAATTACAGACGAACACTGAAGCTTTCTTT.

The chain combines TRBV5-6 with TRBJ1-1, with TRBD1 matching over 10 bases. Trimming at V came to 5 bases and at J to 4 bases, leaving 17 bases not matched to a gene. The germline V gene encodes CDR1 SGHDT and CDR2 YYEEEE. There are 18 residues in the CDR3. CDR3 loop: CASSSRLDRGRLGTEAFF. The CDR3, as DNA: TGTGCCAGCAGTTCACGACTAGACAGGGGGCGTTTGGGCACTGAAGCTTTCTTT. The variable domain in full, completed from reference TRBV5-6 and TRBJ1-1, reads DAGVTQSPTHLIKTRGQQVTLRCSPKSGHDTVSWYQQALGQGPQFIFQYYEEEERQRGNFPDRFSGHQFPNYSSELNVNALLLGDSALYLCASSSRLDRGRLGTEAFFGQGTRLTVV.

The J gene is TRBJ2-1, the V gene TRBV18, with D possibly TRBD2 on 6 matching bases. The V and J ends lost 8 bases and 10 bases respectively, with 15 bases between them. There are 12 residues in the CDR3. Germline assignment: CDR1 KGHSH and CDR2 LQKENI. The CDR3 loop reads CASTPAGSEQFF. Written as DNA, the CDR3 is TGTGCCAGCACCCCAGCGGGCAGCGAGCAGTTCTTC.

The V gene is TRBV7-9, the J gene TRBJ2-7; 7 bases are a match to TRBD2. The CDR3 loop spans 16 amino acids. The trim removed 1 base at V and 7 bases at J, leaving 13 bases unmatched. The germline V gene encodes CDR1 SEHNR and CDR2 FQNEAQ (reference sequence). The CDR3 coding sequence is TGTGCCAGCAGCTTAGGGGTAGCGGGTCCAACCCTTGAGCAGTACTTC. This encodes CASSLGVAGPTLEQYF.

The table lists this clone with a few counts. This chain connects TRBV29-1 to TRBJ1-1; perhaps TRBD1 as D (5 bases). Germline V CDR1 and CDR2: SQVTM, ANQGSEA. The CDR3 consists of 13 residues. The germline V and J ends were trimmed by 6 bases and 4 bases, with 15 bases remaining between them. CDR3 loop: CSVARDGGTEAFF. The CDR3, as DNA: TGCAGCGTCGCGAGGGACGGGGGCACTGAAGCTTTCTTT.

The chain is built from TRBV11-2 and TRBJ1-1; D is unclear. The germline V and J ends were trimmed by 2 bases and 2 bases, with 6 bases remaining between them. The CDR3 has 13 residues. CDR1 is SGHAT and CDR2 is FQNNGV in the germline V gene. The CDR3 loop is CASSLSINTEAFF. DNA of the CDR3: TGTGCCAGCAGCTTAAGCATCAACACTGAAGCTTTCTTT.

V and J are TRBV5-5 and TRBJ2-7; 10 bases match TRBD2. The germline V gene has CDR1 SGHKS and CDR2 YYEKEE (reference sequence). This CDR3 contains 15 residues. With 8 bases clipped from V and 4 bases from J, the junction kept 12 bases outside the gene matches. This chain's CDR3 is CASLVSGTSAYEQYF. In DNA form, the CDR3 reads TGTGCCAGTTTAGTTTCCGGGACTAGCGCTTACGAGCAGTACTTC.

The V gene is TRBV2, the J gene TRBJ2-5; TRBD1 matches at 9 bases. This CDR3 contains 14 residues. J lost 2 bases, V lost 4 bases, and 2 bases had no gene match. Germline CDR1 is SNHLY and CDR2 is FYNNEI. This CDR3 is CASSVQGAQETQYF. The CDR3 region has the DNA TGTGCCAGCAGTGTACAGGGGGCTCAAGAGACCCAGTACTTC.

The chain joins TRBV19 to TRBJ2-5; TRBD2 matches at 10 bases. Germline values: CDR1 LNHDA, CDR2 SQIVND (reference sequence). The CDR3 is made up of 16 amino acids. The junction had 7 bases not matched to a gene; V was cut back by 6 bases and J by 0 bases. Here the CDR3 reads CASRGYGLADQETQYF. The CDR3 nucleotides read TGTGCCAGTAGGGGGTATGGACTAGCGGACCAAGAGACCCAGTACTTC.

This clone was observed a handful of times. This chain connects TRBV7-6 to TRBJ2-7; 7 bases match TRBD2. V lost 5 bases and J lost 4; bases outside the gene matches: 11. This CDR3 contains 15 residues. Germline V gene lookup returns CDR1 SGHVS and CDR2 FNYEAQ. The CDR3 nucleotides read TGTGCCAGCAGCCCGGTTGCGGGAGTTTGGTACGAGCAGTACTTC. This sequence encodes CASSPVAGVWYEQYF.

The chain employs TRBV18 and TRBJ2-7; TRBD2 might be the D (6 bases). CDR1 KGHSH and CDR2 LQKENI come from the germline V gene. This CDR3 is built from 14 residues. Trimming pared 3 bases from V and 4 bases from J, leaving 13 bases between. DNA of the CDR3: TGTGCCAGCTCACCGGCGGGACTTCTTTACGAGCAGTACTTC. Protein sequence: CASSPAGLLYEQYF.

The chain uses TRBV5-4 and TRBJ1-1; 7 bases agree with TRBD1. In germline, CDR1 is SGHNT, CDR2 YYREEE (reference sequence). The CDR3 spans 14 residues. Losses at the gene ends were 4 bases for V and 1 base for J; bases not matched to a gene: 4. CDR3 nucleotide sequence: TGTGCCAGCAGCCCTAGGACAGGGAACACTGAAGCTTTCTTT. This codes for CASSPRTGNTEAFF.

The chain recombines TRBV5-1 with TRBJ2-1, with D possibly matching TRBD1 (6 bases). Trimming cost V 0 bases and J 7 bases, with 14 bases left between them. Germline CDR1 reads SGHRS; CDR2 reads YFSETQ. The CDR3 consists of 15 residues. The CDR3 spells CASSLVLGTSNEQFF. The CDR3 region has the DNA TGCGCCAGCAGCTTGGTTCTAGGGACATCGAATGAGCAGTTCTTC.

This chain links TRBV6-1 with TRBJ1-5, with D maybe TRBD1 (6 bases). Trimming shortened V by 4 bases and J by 6 bases, and 13 bases separated the two germline ends. Germline V gene data show CDR1 as MNHNS and CDR2 as SASEGT. This CDR3 has 14 residues. The DNA for the CDR3 is TGTGCCAGCAGTGTCCACAGGGTCGGTCAGCCCCAGCATTTT. It codes for CASSVHRVGQPQHF.

The chain couples TRBV15 to TRBJ2-2, with D perhaps TRBD2 (6 bases). Germline CDR1 reads LNHNV; CDR2 reads YYDKDF (reference sequence). The CDR3 extends over 14 amino acids. The V gene lost 6 bases and the J gene lost 6 bases, with 14 bases spanning the gap. The CDR3 bases are TGTGCCACCAGGATTGAGTGGGGGGCCGGGGAGCTGTTTTTT. Amino acids: CATRIEWGAGELFF.

The V and J genes are TRBV19 and TRBJ2-1; D gene unclear. Germline V CDR1 and CDR2: LNHDA, SQIVND (reference sequence). The CDR3 contains 12 residues. Trimming stripped 1 base from V and 7 bases from J, with 5 bases between. The CDR3 sequence is CASSIGVNEQFF. The DNA of the CDR3 is TGTGCCAGTAGTATAGGAGTAAATGAGCAGTTCTTC.

This clone appeared a few times. The gene calls are TRBV6-4 and TRBJ2-7; 9 bases map to TRBD2. Germline V lookup: CDR1 MRHNA, CDR2 SNTAGT. The CDR3 totals 15 residues. V lost 6 bases, J lost 0 bases, and 6 bases stayed unmatched. The CDR3 is CASSPAGGSSYEQYF. CDR3 nucleotides: TGTGCCAGCAGCCCAGCGGGGGGAAGCTCCTACGAGCAGTACTTC.

V gene TRBV10-3 combines with J gene TRBJ1-5, with 9 bases lining up with TRBD1. The CDR3 sequence is 14 residues long. Germline lookup yields CDR1 ENHRY and CDR2 SYGVKD. Trimming cost V 2 bases and J 9 bases; bases outside gene matches: 5. The CDR3 spells CAISETGQGRPQHF. The DNA for the CDR3 is TGTGCCATCAGTGAGACCGGACAGGGGAGGCCCCAGCATTTT.

This clone was detected only a few times. The chain uses TRBV15 and TRBJ2-7; D may be TRBD1 (6 bases). The CDR3 runs to 15 residues. Trimming pared 1 base from V and 2 bases from J, leaving 12 bases between. Germline V gene lookup returns CDR1 LNHNV and CDR2 YYDKDF (reference sequence). CDR3 DNA sequence: TGTGCCACCAGCAGAGCTTCCGGGACAACCTACGAGCAGTACTTC. It codes for CATSRASGTTYEQYF.

The chain is built from TRBV7-9 and TRBJ2-1, with 8 positions matching TRBD2. With V trimmed by 6 bases and J by 6 bases, 16 bases remained unmatched. The germline V gene encodes CDR1 SEHNR and CDR2 FQNEAQ (reference sequence). The CDR3 is 17 amino acids. The DNA for the CDR3 is TGTGCCAGCAGTAACATCTGGCCGGGACTAGGATTCAATGAGCAGTTCTTC. Translation gives CASSNIWPGLGFNEQFF.